The clone carrying this T cell receptor beta chain was counted at least ten times. The target antigen is unknown. This CDR3 region has 11 residues. The V end was cut by 6 bases, the J end by 3 bases, with 5 bases between. Germline V lookup: CDR1 MDHEN, CDR2 SYDVKM. The time point: persistent/refractory GD, antithyroid drugs over 5 years with positive TRAb. Generation of the TCR library employed RNA extracted from PBMCs. The data are from a study of regulatory T cells in long-lasting Graves disease. Study-wide background: Persistent cases took antithyroid drugs over 5 years and stayed TSH receptor antibody positive. Whole-study findings and limits: TRBV28, TRBJ1-2 and TRBJ2-5 were segments that persistent disease favored. The number of shared public clonotypes was higher in persistent patients (about 3,000) than new patients (around 890).

Both iRepertoire HTBI primers and Arm-PCR of CDR3 regions were used to build the TCR beta libraries. TCRdb ran MiXCR on the multiplex PCR reads and lists one entry per CDR3 protein. The table includes about 660,000 distinct CDR3 sequences, 25% to 35% detected once. The chain links TRBV28 to TRBJ1-1, with unresolved D. The sequences come from peripheral blood mononuclear cells (PBMCs), collected when the disease was refractory, from a patient treated with antithyroid drugs. This clonotype originated in a female donor with Graves disease. CDR3 sequence: CASSLDTEAFF. In nucleotides, the CDR3 is TGTGCCAGCAGCTTAGACACTGAAGCTTTCTTT. The full variable domain, in which reference TRBV28 and TRBJ1-1 provide the parts outside the CDR3, is DVKVTQSSRYLVKRTGEKVFLECVQDMDHENMFWYRQDPGLGLRLIYFSYDVKMKEKGDIPEGYSVSREKKERFSLILESASTNQTSMYLCASSLDTEAFFGQGTRLTVV.